The 31 T cell receptor beta chains listed next were all sequenced from one sample in a study of shared clonotypes between healthy human individuals. Naive CD8 cells, CD45RO-negative and positively selected for CCR7, excluded terminally differentiated effector memory CD45RA+ cells. Repertoires were generated with immunoSEQ multiplex PCR, while TCRdb's copy carries only in-frame clones and drops some. The repertoire holds about 550,000 clones, with around 95% as singletons. Sequenced input: naive CD8+ T cells sorted from blood. These receptors were collected from a woman in her 30s in good health.

This chain connects TRBV28 to TRBJ2-7; TRBD2 aligns across 12 bases. This CDR3 spans 15 amino acids. Trimming cost V 5 bases and J 6 bases; bases outside gene matches: 8. The germline V gene encodes CDR1 MDHEN and CDR2 SYDVKM. The CDR3 sequence: CASSLQTSGSGEQYF. The CDR3 nucleotides read TGTGCCAGCAGTCTACAGACTAGCGGGAGCGGCGAGCAGTACTTC.

The genes are TRBV11-3 and TRBJ2-1; D uncertain. V was trimmed by 1 base and J by 7 bases, leaving 8 bases between them. The germline V gene encodes CDR1 SGHNT and CDR2 YENEEA. This CDR3 is 13 amino acids long. The CDR3 spells CASSLGTANEQFF. Written as DNA, the CDR3 is TGTGCCAGCAGCTTAGGTACGGCTAATGAGCAGTTCTTC.

The CDR3 sequence: CASSYFRTGADTQYF. In DNA form, the CDR3 reads TGTGCCAGCAGTTACTTCCGGACAGGGGCAGATACGCAGTATTTT. The chain uses TRBV6-5 and TRBJ2-3; 9 bases are shared with TRBD1. CDR1 and CDR2 (germline): MNHEY, SVGAGI. V was pared by 1 base and J by 4 bases, with 3 bases of the junction left unmatched. CDR3 length equals 15 residues.

V is TRBV28 and J is TRBJ1-2; D is unresolved. Deletions cut 3 bases from V and 6 bases from J, with 14 bases between. The CDR3 covers 14 residues. Germline assignment: CDR1 MDHEN and CDR2 SYDVKM. The DNA for the CDR3 is TGTGCCAGCAGTTTGGACCCCGTATATGATGGCTACACCTTC. Translated: CASSLDPVYDGYTF.

This chain uses TRBV13 with TRBJ1-4, with D possibly TRBD1 on 6 matching bases. The V gene lost 4 bases and the J gene lost 2 bases, with 11 bases spanning the gap. The germline CDR1 and CDR2 sequences are PRHDT and FYEKMQ (reference sequence). This CDR3 is built from 15 residues. The CDR3 is CASSSAGQTNEKLFF. The CDR3 coding sequence is TGTGCCAGCAGCTCGGCCGGACAGACTAATGAAAAACTGTTTTTT.

The chain carries TRBV28 and TRBJ2-5; 8 bases match TRBD2. This CDR3 contains 15 residues. Germline trimming cut 3 bases from V and 5 bases from J; bases unmatched to any gene: 8. Germline V gene sequence: CDR1 MDHEN, CDR2 SYDVKM. CDR3 DNA sequence: TGTGCCAGCAGTTTGGACGCGGGAGGCTGGGAGACCCAGTACTTC. This translates into CASSLDAGGWETQYF.

This sequence joins TRBV7-6 and TRBJ2-7; possibly TRBD1 or TRBD2 for D (5 bases each). The CDR3 totals 19 residues. V was trimmed by 5 bases and J by 1 base, leaving 27 bases between them. Germline V gene lookup returns CDR1 SGHVS and CDR2 FNYEAQ. CDR3 region: CASSQVEGRSESGSYEQYF. DNA of the CDR3: TGTGCCAGCAGCCAAGTAGAGGGGCGTAGTGAGAGCGGATCCTACGAGCAGTACTTC.

About this clone: Other nucleotide sequences in the sample specify the same CDR3. The J gene is TRBJ2-1, the V gene TRBV27; D call uncertain. Germline CDR1 and CDR2: MNHEY and SMNVEV (reference sequence). CDR3 length equals 13 residues. Trimming cost V 2 bases and J 5 bases, with 7 bases left between them. The CDR3 nucleotides are TGTGCCAGCAGTTTAAGTAAGAACAATGAGCAGTTCTTC. Residues: CASSLSKNNEQFF.

V usage is TRBV5-5 and J usage is TRBJ2-7; 11 positions agree with TRBD2. Germline-derived CDR1 and CDR2 are SGHKS and YYEKEE (reference sequence). This CDR3 is 14 amino acids long. The V and J ends lost 2 bases and 3 bases, in that order; junction bases with no gene match: 1. CDR3 bases: TGTGCCAGCAGCTTCGGGACTAGCGGCTACGAGCAGTACTTC. Its protein is CASSFGTSGYEQYF.

The V call is TRBV13, the J call TRBJ2-2; 7 bases fit TRBD1. The CDR3 is 15 amino acids. Germline-derived CDR1 and CDR2 are PRHDT and FYEKMQ (reference sequence). The V segment lost 4 bases and the J segment 5 bases; nucleotides outside the gene matches: 7. CDR3 DNA sequence: TGTGCCAGCAGCTCGACAGGGCTTGGGACCGGGGAGCTGTTTTTT. Amino acids: CASSSTGLGTGELFF.

The chain links TRBV7-2 to TRBJ1-5; 9 nucleotides line up with TRBD1. CDR1 SGHTA and CDR2 FQGNSA come from the germline V gene. J gave up 6 bases and V 1 base, and 1 base lay outside the gene matches. This CDR3 region has 14 residues. The CDR3 DNA is TGTGCCAGCAGCTTAGGGACAGGGGTTCAGCCCCAGCATTTT. Its translation: CASSLGTGVQPQHF.

The gene calls are TRBV4-1 and TRBJ2-5; unclear D gene. Trimming cost V 4 bases and J 5 bases, with 11 bases left between them. The CDR3 runs to 13 residues. CDR1 is MGHRA and CDR2 is YSYEKL in the germline V gene. The CDR3 here is CASSLSIRETQYF. The CDR3 coding sequence is TGCGCCAGCAGCCTCTCTATAAGGGAGACCCAGTACTTC.

This sequence joins TRBV11-2 and TRBJ2-7; 8 bases fit TRBD1. The V gene's germline CDR1 is SGHAT and CDR2 FQNNGV. This CDR3 comprises 17 residues. V shed 5 bases, J shed 3 bases, and the junction held 15 bases outside the gene matches. DNA for the CDR3: TGTGCCAGCAGCCAGGGGGCTGGCCGCTTTGGGGTCTACGAGCAGTACTTC. Translation: CASSQGAGRFGVYEQYF.

V and J are TRBV4-1 and TRBJ2-7, with TRBD1 matching over 10 bases. The CDR3 runs 14 residues. Germline loops: CDR1 MGHRA, CDR2 YSYEKL. With V trimmed by 1 base and J by 7 bases, 4 bases remained unmatched. DNA for the CDR3: TGCGCCAGCAGCCAAGGACAGGGGGCGGAAGAGCAGTACTTC. It encodes CASSQGQGAEEQYF.

The genes are TRBV6-1 and TRBJ2-7; TRBD2 matches at 7 bases. There are 14 residues in the CDR3. Germline trimming cut 4 bases from V and 6 bases from J; bases unmatched to any gene: 9. Germline loops: CDR1 MNHNS, CDR2 SASEGT. CDR3 in amino acids: CASSARGKALEQYF. CDR3 DNA sequence: TGTGCCAGCAGTGCGCGGGGGAAAGCCCTCGAGCAGTACTTC.

This chain links TRBV28 with TRBJ1-5, with TRBD1 as a possible D gene (5 bases). The length of the CDR3 is 15 residues. V lost 5 bases, J lost 2 bases, and 13 bases lay in between. The V gene's germline CDR1 is MDHEN and CDR2 SYDVKM. CDR3 loop: CASSPRGEGNQPQHF. CDR3 DNA sequence: TGTGCCAGCAGTCCCCGGGGGGAGGGCAATCAGCCCCAGCATTTT.

Here the CDR3 DNA reads TGTGCCAGCAGCTTAGCGGGGAGGGAGCAGTTCTTC. Translated: CASSLAGREQFF. The chain combines TRBV7-9 with TRBJ2-1, with D tentatively TRBD2 (6 bases). Germline CDR1 SEHNR, CDR2 FQNEAQ (reference sequence). The CDR3 length is 12 residues. Trimming removed 0 bases from V and 10 bases from J, with 7 bases in between.

V gene TRBV7-9 combines with J gene TRBJ1-1, with TRBD1 as a possible D gene (5 bases). Germline-derived CDR1 and CDR2 are SEHNR and FQNEAQ (reference sequence). The CDR3 runs 14 residues. V lost 1 base and J 5 bases, leaving 11 bases between the germline ends. CDR3 in DNA: TGTGCCAGCAGCTTAGGCGAGGGGCGTACTGAAGCTTTCTTT. It encodes CASSLGEGRTEAFF.

The gene calls are TRBV28 and TRBJ1-2, with D possibly TRBD1 on 5 matching bases. The V and J ends lost 2 bases and 4 bases respectively, with 20 bases between them. CDR3 length: 17 residues. The germline V gene has CDR1 MDHEN and CDR2 SYDVKM. The DNA for the CDR3 is TGTGCCAGCAGTTTACGGGGGGGAGGCAGCCGATTCTATGGCTACACCTTC. It codes for CASSLRGGGSRFYGYTF.

This clone is a singleton in its sample. The J gene is TRBJ1-3, the V gene TRBV2; D is undetermined. This CDR3 comprises 14 residues. Trimming removed 5 bases from V and 5 bases from J, with 13 bases in between. Per germline, CDR1 SNHLY and CDR2 FYNNEI. The CDR3 loop is CASSNDLARNTIYF. As DNA, the CDR3 is TGTGCCAGCAGTAACGACTTGGCGAGAAACACCATATATTTT.

The rearrangement uses TRBV6-5 and TRBJ2-7; no definite D call. The CDR3 has 13 residues. The germline V gene encodes CDR1 MNHEY and CDR2 SVGAGI. The V and J ends lost 2 bases and 4 bases respectively, with 9 bases between them. For the CDR3, the DNA is TGTGCCAGCAGTTACGATACTGGGTACGAGCAGTACTTC. It specifies CASSYDTGYEQYF.

Comment on this clone: Within the sample, other DNA sequences also encode this same CDR3. The rearrangement links TRBV20-1 to TRBJ2-7, with a possible D match to TRBD2 (5 bases). Trimming left V 5 bases short and J 3 bases short, with 5 bases between. This CDR3 region has 10 residues. Germline assignment: CDR1 DFQATT and CDR2 SNEGSKA (reference sequence). CDR3 protein: CSARGYEQYF. Written as DNA, the CDR3 is TGCAGTGCTCGGGGCTACGAGCAGTACTTC.

This chain joins TRBV2 and TRBJ2-1, with TRBD2 identical over 10 bases. The germline V gene has CDR1 SNHLY and CDR2 FYNNEI. V lost 2 bases, J lost 6 bases, and 13 bases stayed unmatched. The CDR3 runs to 18 residues. The CDR3, as DNA: TGTGCCAGCAGTGAATACGTGCCGAGCGGGAGGGTGGGCAATGAGCAGTTCTTC. Translation gives CASSEYVPSGRVGNEQFF.

Only one count was recorded for this clone. J is TRBJ2-5 and V is TRBV10-2; the match to TRBD2 covers 7 bases. Looked up from germline, CDR1 is WSHSY and CDR2 is SAAADI. Unmatched junction bases numbered 10, after V lost 2 bases and J lost 1 base. This CDR3 comprises 17 residues. CDR3 bases: TGCGCCAGCAGTGAGCTCCCCTGGCGGGAGATCCAAGAGACCCAGTACTTC. Amino acid sequence: CASSELPWREIQETQYF.

The chain combines TRBV27 with TRBJ1-5; D is unclear. This CDR3 spans 14 amino acids. V was pared by 7 bases and J by 3 bases, with 13 bases between. Germline V gene data show CDR1 as MNHEY and CDR2 as SMNVEV (reference sequence). The CDR3 is CASTPREDNQPQHF. The CDR3 nucleotides are TGTGCCAGCACCCCTAGGGAGGACAATCAGCCCCAGCATTTT.

The rearrangement joins TRBV7-2 to TRBJ2-7; no clear D. Germline V lookup: CDR1 SGHTA, CDR2 FQGNSA. The CDR3 sequence is 14 residues long. Trimming took 0 bases from V and 0 from J, leaving 6 bases between them. In DNA form, the CDR3 reads TGTGCCAGCAGCTTAGCTGACGGCTCCTACGAGCAGTACTTC. It yields the protein CASSLADGSYEQYF.

The J gene is TRBJ2-2, the V gene TRBV18; the D gene is possibly TRBD2 (6 bases). The CDR3 loop spans 16 amino acids. Germline values: CDR1 KGHSH, CDR2 LQKENI. Between the trimmed V and J ends, which lost 1 base and 1 base, there was a span of 10 bases. CDR3 amino acids: CASSPRGEQNTGELFF. The CDR3 DNA is TGTGCCAGCTCACCACGGGGGGAACAGAACACCGGGGAGCTGTTTTTT.

CDR3 region: CAWGRVVTGLNSPLHF. The CDR3 DNA follows: TGTGCCTGGGGCCGCGTTGTGACAGGGTTAAATTCACCCCTCCACTTT. The chain links TRBV30 to TRBJ1-6; 7 bases match TRBD1. The CDR3 runs to 16 residues. CDR1 GTSNPN and CDR2 SVGIG come from the germline V gene (reference sequence). V shed 5 bases, J shed 7 bases, and the junction held 14 bases outside the gene matches.

The chain carries TRBV10-1 and TRBJ2-7, with D perhaps matching TRBD1 or TRBD2 (5 bases each). This CDR3 spans 13 amino acids. Germline CDR1 WNHNN, CDR2 SYGVQD (reference sequence). V was shortened by 4 bases and J by 3 bases, with 10 bases between the two germline ends. CDR3 bases: TGCGCCAGCAGTGCGGGACCCAACTACGAGCAGTACTTC. It yields the protein CASSAGPNYEQYF.

This chain uses TRBV4-1 with TRBJ2-1; possible D gene TRBD2, 6 bases. Germline V lookup: CDR1 MGHRA, CDR2 YSYEKL. The CDR3 contains 14 residues. Trimming removed 0 bases from V and 5 bases from J, with 8 bases in between. Here the CDR3 reads CASSQEGLDNEQFF. Written as DNA, the CDR3 is TGCGCCAGCAGCCAAGAGGGACTGGACAATGAGCAGTTCTTC.

The J gene is TRBJ2-1, the V gene TRBV18; 10 nucleotides align to TRBD2. The V segment lost 4 bases and the J segment 0 bases; nucleotides outside the gene matches: 12. Germline values: CDR1 KGHSH, CDR2 LQKENI. The CDR3 runs 19 residues. This CDR3 is CASSLVFEASGSSYNEQFF. The CDR3 DNA reads as TGTGCCAGCTCACTTGTATTCGAGGCTAGCGGGAGCTCCTACAATGAGCAGTTCTTC. The whole variable domain, remainder taken from reference TRBV18 and TRBJ2-1, is NAGVMQNPRHLVRRRGQEARLRCSPMKGHSHVYWYRQLPEEGLKFMVYLQKENIIDESGMPKERFSAEFPKEGPSILRIQQVVRGDSAAYFCASSLVFEASGSSYNEQFFGPGTRLTVL.